Included here is one TCR beta chain sequence, with context. The data belong to a study of blood T cell repertoires in COVID-19. Whole-study context: Material from acute and convalescent COVID-19 was sourced from the United States, Italy and Spain. Sources were T cells, B-cell-depleted T cells, or PBMCs; the material itself was cDNA or gDNA.

Germline CDR1 and CDR2: SGHKS and YYEKEE (reference sequence). This CDR3 spans 17 amino acids. V was clipped by 0 bases and J by 1 base, with 14 bases between them. Authors' methods: Reference gene primer amplification gave nucleated cell count estimates. Generated by immunoSEQ multiplex PCR, the TCRdb table keeps only in-frame clones and is missing some. D and trimming come from the DNA, and the V and J calls and clone size come from that table. This table holds 200,000 to 250,000 clones, roughly 83% found once. Sequenced sample: peripheral blood. The chain has TRBV5-5 and TRBJ1-5, with D possibly being TRBD1 (5 bases). This clonotype was sampled from an elderly man with acute or convalescent COVID-19. CDR3 loop: CASSLVRVTLSNQPQHF. CDR3 DNA sequence: TGTGCCAGCAGCTTGGTCAGGGTGACCTTAAGCAATCAGCCCCAGCATTTT.